Listed below are T cell receptor beta chains from one sample, sequenced in a study of read filtering for tumor transcriptome and immune sequencing. TCRdb re-analysed the reads in MiXCR, keeping a single row per CDR3 protein. The table lists roughly 130,000 distinct CDR3 sequences, roughly 13% of them singletons. The sample was a population of CD138-negative cells sorted from bone marrow. The source of these receptors is a donor over 35 with multiple myeloma. CDR3s include the opening cysteine and the closing phenylalanine or tryptophan.

>TRBJ2-1|TRBV6-1
CASSQDRGEQFF
>TRBJ2-3|TRBV19
CASSITTSGTPSTDTQYF
>TRBJ2-3|TRBV29-1
CSLGGLVGSDTQYF
>TRBJ2-1|TRBV11-2
CASSLGIQRVQFF
>TRBJ2-2|TRBV9
CASSPTWGSTGELFF
>TRBJ2-1|TRBV5-1
CASSLVGDSSYNEQFF
>TRBJ2-5|TRBV6-1
CASSTQRGETQYF
>TRBJ2-5|TRBV6-5
CASSQGSSEQETQYF
>TRBJ2-3|TRBV18
CASSSGPDTDTQYF
>TRBJ2-5|TRBV18
CASSERALYQETQYF
>TRBJ1-5|TRBV6-2/TRBV6-3
CASSYGDSNQPQHF
>TRBJ2-7|TRBV20-1
CSALHREPSEQYF
>TRBJ1-2|TRBV20-1
CSAPTGLGYTF
>TRBJ1-5|TRBV2
CASSASQGDQPQHF
>TRBJ2-3|TRBV5-1
CASSNRITDTQYF
>TRBJ2-1|TRBV7-9
CASTATSGGAGGEQFF
>TRBJ2-7|TRBV11-2
CASNPGTGGNEQYF
>TRBJ2-6|TRBV9
CASSVVGANVLTF
>TRBJ2-3|TRBV4-1
CASSPDQWIRTDTQYF
>TRBJ2-3|TRBV20-1
CSAALAGGADTQYF
>TRBJ2-3|TRBV7-9
CASNSQGRTDTQYF